One sample yielded the 9 T cell receptor beta chains listed below, sequenced in a study of shared clonotypes between healthy human individuals. Measured with immunoSEQ multiplex PCR; TCRdb has only the in-frame clones, and not every one. The table records over a million clones, 75% to 80% of them present only once. The source material was memory CD4+ T cells from PBMCs. As for subset: CD45RA-negative fraction. These receptors were collected from a man between 18 and 35 years old in good health. Some clones in this sample may be carry-over from other donors' samples.

The chain employs TRBV2 and TRBJ2-3, with D perhaps matching TRBD2 (5 bases). Trimming cost V 8 bases and J 2 bases, with 17 bases left between them. This CDR3 is built from 15 residues. The germline V gene encodes CDR1 SNHLY and CDR2 FYNNEI. The chain's CDR3 is CASPRYERTTDTQYF. CDR3 bases: TGTGCCAGCCCTCGGTATGAGCGGACCACAGATACGCAGTATTTT. Looking up the rest from reference TRBV2 and TRBJ2-3 gives the full variable domain: EPEVTQTPSHQVTQMGQEVILRCVPISNHLYFYWYRQILGQKVEFLVSFYNNEISEKSEIFDDQFSVERPDGSNFTLKIRSTKLEDSAMYFCASPRYERTTDTQYFGPGTRLTVL.

The genes are TRBV4-2 and TRBJ2-5; 7 bases match TRBD1. The CDR3 runs to 14 residues. The V segment lost 4 bases and the J segment 0 bases; nucleotides outside the gene matches: 2. Germline V gene sequence: CDR1 LGHNA, CDR2 YNFKEQ. The CDR3 sequence: CASSRTGNQETQYF. DNA for the CDR3: TGTGCCAGCAGCCGGACAGGAAACCAAGAGACCCAGTACTTC.

The chain carries TRBV28 and TRBJ2-2; D may be TRBD2 (6 bases). Deletions cut 7 bases from V and 0 bases from J, with 15 bases between. In germline, CDR1 is MDHEN, CDR2 SYDVKM. The CDR3 has 16 amino acids. CDR3 sequence reads: CASKSLGLPNTGELFF. The CDR3 region has the DNA TGTGCCAGCAAATCACTCGGACTACCGAACACCGGGGAGCTGTTTTTT. The full variable domain, its missing parts supplied by reference TRBV28 and TRBJ2-2, is DVKVTQSSRYLVKRTGEKVFLECVQDMDHENMFWYRQDPGLGLRLIYFSYDVKMKEKGDIPEGYSVSREKKERFSLILESASTNQTSMYLCASKSLGLPNTGELFFGEGSRLTVL.

The genes are TRBV7-9 and TRBJ2-1, with 11 bases that match TRBD2. Looked up from germline, CDR1 is SEHNR and CDR2 is FQNEAQ (reference sequence). The CDR3 sequence is 16 residues long. V shed 5 bases and J 5 bases; nucleotides not matched to a gene: 8. In DNA, the CDR3 is TGTGCCAGCAGCCGAGGGGGACTAGCGGCCAACAATGAGCAGTTCTTC. Protein product: CASSRGGLAANNEQFF. The variable domain in full, with the rest retrieved from reference TRBV7-9 and TRBJ2-1, is DTGVSQNPRHKITKRGQNVTFRCDPISEHNRLYWYRQTLGQGPEFLTYFQNEAQLEKSRLLSDRFSAERPKGSFSTLEIQRTEQGDSAMYLCASSRGGLAANNEQFFGPGTRLTVL.

This clone was detected a few times. The CDR3 region has the DNA TGCGCCAGCAGCCCGGGACAGGGGTGGAATGAAAAACTGTTTTTT. It translates to CASSPGQGWNEKLFF. The chain has TRBV5-1 and TRBJ1-4; TRBD1 matches 10 bases. Per the germline V gene, CDR1 is SGHRS and CDR2 is YFSETQ. The CDR3 totals 15 residues. V lost 4 bases to trimming and J lost 5 bases; unmatched junction nucleotides: 5.

A note on this clone: A far larger clone is only one base removed, so a read error is likely. This is likely a read error, given that the CDR3 carries no conserved phenylalanine or tryptophan at its end. The V gene is TRBV29-1, the J gene TRBJ2-2; possibly TRBD1 for D (6 bases). CDR1 is SQVTM and CDR2 is ANQGSEA in the germline V gene. The CDR3 loop spans 15 amino acids. V was shortened by 3 bases and J by 0 bases, with 11 bases between the two germline ends. CDR3 residues: CSVEARTANTGELFS. The DNA of the CDR3 is TGCAGCGTTGAGGCGCGGACAGCGAACACCGGGGAGCTGTTTTCT.

This rearrangement joins TRBV18 to TRBJ1-5, with TRBD1 identical over 10 bases. V dropped 3 bases and J dropped 4; count of bases not matched to a gene: 3. The length of the CDR3 is 15 residues. Germline loops: CDR1 KGHSH, CDR2 LQKENI. CDR3 in DNA: TGTGCCAGCTCACCCCAGGACAGGGGGAATCAGCCCCAGCATTTT. This sequence encodes CASSPQDRGNQPQHF.

This clone was picked up one time. This chain links TRBV7-2 with TRBJ2-1; 11 nucleotides match TRBD1. The CDR3 has 14 residues. CDR1 is SGHTA and CDR2 is FQGNSA in the germline V gene. Trimming cost V 5 bases and J 9 bases; bases outside gene matches: 6. The CDR3 DNA follows: TGTGCCAGCAGCCTACCTGGGACAGGGGGTGAGCAGTTCTTC. Translated, it gives CASSLPGTGGEQFF.

The rearrangement uses TRBV27 and TRBJ1-2; a weak D match, TRBD1 (5 bases). This CDR3 is 14 amino acids long. Germline V CDR1 and CDR2: MNHEY, SMNVEV (reference sequence). The V end lost 6 bases, the J end lost 10 bases, and 21 bases lay between the germline ends. Written as DNA, the CDR3 is TGTGCCAGCAGCCCTTCGGGCAGGGAGAGGGACTACACCTTC. This sequence encodes CASSPSGRERDYTF.